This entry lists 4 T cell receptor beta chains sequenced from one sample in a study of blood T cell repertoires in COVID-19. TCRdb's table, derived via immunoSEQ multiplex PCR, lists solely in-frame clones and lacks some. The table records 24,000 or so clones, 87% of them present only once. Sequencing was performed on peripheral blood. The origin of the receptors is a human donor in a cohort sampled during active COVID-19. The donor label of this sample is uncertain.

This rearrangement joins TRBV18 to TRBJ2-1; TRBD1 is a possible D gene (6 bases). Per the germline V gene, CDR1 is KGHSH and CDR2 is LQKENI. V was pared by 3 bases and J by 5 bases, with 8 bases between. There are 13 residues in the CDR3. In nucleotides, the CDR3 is TGTGCCAGCTCACCGCGACAGGACAATGAGCAGTTCTTC. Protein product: CASSPRQDNEQFF.

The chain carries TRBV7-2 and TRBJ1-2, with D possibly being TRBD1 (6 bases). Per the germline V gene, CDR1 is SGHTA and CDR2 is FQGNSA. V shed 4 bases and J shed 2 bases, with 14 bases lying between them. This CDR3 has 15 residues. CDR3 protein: CASSSQGWRNYGYTF. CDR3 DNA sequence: TGTGCCAGCAGCTCACAGGGATGGCGCAACTATGGCTACACCTTC.

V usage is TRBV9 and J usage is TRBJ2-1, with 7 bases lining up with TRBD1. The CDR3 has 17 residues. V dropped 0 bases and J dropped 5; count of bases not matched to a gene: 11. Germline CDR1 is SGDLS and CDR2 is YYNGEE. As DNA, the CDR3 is TGTGCCAGCAGCGTAGTAGCAATGGGGACAGAAAACAATGAGCAGTTCTTC. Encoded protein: CASSVVAMGTENNEQFF.

The CDR3: CASTLAGLEVYNEQFF. As DNA, the CDR3 is TGCGCCAGCACCCTGGCGGGACTCGAAGTCTACAATGAGCAGTTCTTC. This chain connects TRBV5-1 to TRBJ2-1; weak D call: TRBD2 (6 bases). Germline assignment: CDR1 SGHRS and CDR2 YFSETQ. V lost 6 bases and J lost 3, with 19 bases in between. The CDR3 sequence is 16 residues long.